This T cell receptor (beta chain) appears in the sequencing data of a study of T cells in Graves' hyperthyroidism and ophthalmopathy. Study-wide background: The authors collected peripheral blood at initial diagnosis, before any treatment. Broader study findings: Blood also contained most expanded thyroid clonotypes above 0.001.

A word on this clonotype: Its antigen is unknown.

Amplification of TCR beta CDR3 regions used RNA as the template. During a first-round RT-PCR of the TCR CDR3, the HTBI primer set was used. One entry per CDR3 protein results from TCRdb running MiXCR on the multiplex PCR reads. Of roughly 640,000 distinct CDR3 sequences in the sample, 16% were seen once. The V end lost 11 bases, the J end lost 5 bases, and 22 bases lay between the germline ends. This CDR3 is 15 amino acids long. Germline-derived CDR1 and CDR2 are MNHNS and SASEGT. Diagnosis relied on clinical symptoms, serum thyroxine and TRAb, thyroid ultrasound and orbital computed tomography. Fresh peripheral blood, about 9.9 ml, yielded the PBMCs.

Sequencing input: blood. The TCR comes from a middle-aged woman with Graves' ophthalmopathy. The chain employs TRBV6-1 and TRBJ1-5; D gene uncertain. CDR3 region: CAPMGSIQQYQPQHF. In DNA form, the CDR3 reads TGTGCCCCAATGGGTTCCATCCAACAATATCAGCCCCAGCATTTT.